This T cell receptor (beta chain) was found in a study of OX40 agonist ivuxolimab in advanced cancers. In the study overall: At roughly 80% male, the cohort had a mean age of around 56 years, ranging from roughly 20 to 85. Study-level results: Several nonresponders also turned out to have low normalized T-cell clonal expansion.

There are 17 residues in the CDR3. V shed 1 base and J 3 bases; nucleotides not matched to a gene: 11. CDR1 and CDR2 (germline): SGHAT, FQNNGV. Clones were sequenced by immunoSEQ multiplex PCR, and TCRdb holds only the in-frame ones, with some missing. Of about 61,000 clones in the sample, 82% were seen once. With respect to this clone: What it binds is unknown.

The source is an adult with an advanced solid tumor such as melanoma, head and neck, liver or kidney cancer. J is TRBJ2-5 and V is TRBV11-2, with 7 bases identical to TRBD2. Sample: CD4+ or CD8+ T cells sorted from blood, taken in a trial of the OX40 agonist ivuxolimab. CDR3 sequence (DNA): TGTGCCAGCAGCTTAGGTCGGTGGGGCGGGAGTGAAGAGACCCAGTACTTC. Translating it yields CASSLGRWGGSEETQYF.